The clone carrying this T cell receptor beta chain occurred many times. According to the study, TCR beta libraries were built with iRepertoire HTBI primers and CDR3-region Arm-PCR. TCRdb fed the multiplex PCR reads into MiXCR, producing one record per CDR3 protein. Of about 440,000 distinct CDR3 sequences listed, about 15% are singletons. The time point was: newly diagnosed GD, antithyroid drugs for less than 3 months. Extracted PBMC RNA gave rise to the TCR library. This sample was taken from a study of regulatory T cells in long-lasting Graves disease. With 2 bases removed from V and 5 bases from J, the gap between germline ends came to 9 bases. Germline lookup yields CDR1 SNHLY and CDR2 FYNNEI. The CDR3 is 14 amino acids. These same data were also listed under a study on T cells in Graves' hyperthyroidism and ophthalmopathy.

This rearrangement joins TRBV2 to TRBJ2-2, with D perhaps matching TRBD2 (6 bases). The TCR comes from a woman aged 25 to 45 with Graves disease. This specimen consisted of peripheral blood mononuclear cells (PBMCs), obtained at new diagnosis, from a patient treated with antithyroid drugs. CDR3 bases: TGTGCCAGCAGTGAATCGGGGGAGACCGGGGAGCTGTTTTTT. Protein product: CASSESGETGELFF.